A selection of T cell receptor beta chains follows, all from one sample in a study of chemoradiotherapy in HPV16-positive cancers. TCRdb's table, derived via immunoSEQ multiplex PCR, lists solely in-frame clones and lacks some. The sample shows approximately 35,000 clones, about four fifths of them seen only once. The material was blood, obtained from a patient who underwent chemoradiotherapy. These receptors originate from a human donor with HPV-associated anogenital cancer. Both conserved end residues are part of each CDR3. The order of the fields is V gene, CDR3 protein.

>TRBV10-3
CAISESGSGGHNEQFF
>TRBV6-6
CASSMTGQLNYGYTF
>TRBV20-1
CSARPLGYTF
>TRBV4-3
CASSPRTTGGNTEAFF
>TRBV5-1
CASSSPTSGAYNEQFF
>TRBV2
CASSETEKLFF
>TRBV7-6
CASSLANWGQETQYF
>TRBV7-2
CASSFSGNQPQHF
>TRBV5-6
CASQRSSEAFF
>TRBV7-9
CASSLVLNNEQFF
>TRBV6-6
CASSVPRQGEQYF
>TRBV27
CASSLDMQETQYF
>TRBV10-3
CAIRESSGNTIYF
>TRBV5-4
CADPGNEQFF
>TRBV27
CASAKRGTGASPASYEQYF
>TRBV19
CSHQVGKLDKCSNEKLFF
>TRBV30
CAWSGRTEAFF
>TRBV6-1
CASSEGEWGEAFF
>TRBV6-5
CASTTRRGGTEAFF
>TRBV7-3
CASSSAGYNEQFF
>TRBV7-8
CASSLGVPGPQAGELFF
>TRBV7-6
CASSSFRDQPQHF
>TRBV18
CASSPSQLNTGELFF
>TRBV13
CASCSRGSTDTQYF
>TRBV7-2
CASSPRTRAMAYEQYF
>TRBV5-4
CASSSGPVRANQPQHF
>TRBV6-6
CASSYQGQAYEQYF
>TRBV4-1
CASSQDGQPYEKLFF
>TRBV7-2
CASSGWGDNQPQHF
>TRBV5-5
CASSEGTGIYEQYF
>TRBV19
CASSTPADRVNTEAFF
>TRBV29-1
CSVAAIAGGNTGELFF